Listed below are T cell receptor beta chains from one sample, sequenced in a study of vaccination effects on CD4 cells after COVID-19. The method was immunoSEQ multiplex PCR; TCRdb's version includes in-frame clones alone and lacks a portion of them. The data show 45,000 to 55,000 clones, with 70% seen just once and 6.5% to 9% held by the top ten. Their target antigens are unknown. Sample: CD4+ T cells from PBMCs cultured without peptide, taken after COVID-19 vaccination. The receptors originated from a human donor who received a COVID-19 vaccine. The CDR3 runs from the conserved cysteine through the conserved F or W. Each record gives: V gene, D gene, J gene, clone size, CDR3 protein, CDR3 DNA. A D gene is named only where the DNA matches it firmly. Where a row states a size, it is once, few, many or the class of an expanded clone; other rows omit it.

V gene: TRBV4-1; D gene: NA; J gene: TRBJ2-2; clone size: NA; CDR3 protein: CASSHDGFFGPAELFF; CDR3 DNA: TGCGCCAGCAGCCATGACGGGTTTTTTGGTCCGGCGGAGCTGTTTTTT
V gene: TRBV5-1; D gene: NA; J gene: TRBJ1-6; clone size: NA; CDR3 protein: CASSRTGRDNSPLHF; CDR3 DNA: TGCGCCAGCAGTCGGACTGGCAGGGATAATTCACCCCTCCACTTT
V gene: TRBV2; D gene: NA; J gene: TRBJ2-3; clone size: NA; CDR3 protein: CASSEGGLGGYTDTQYF; CDR3 DNA: TGTGCCAGCAGTGAAGGAGGTCTCGGCGGCTACACAGATACGCAGTATTTT
V gene: TRBV25-1; D gene: NA; J gene: TRBJ1-1; clone size: NA; CDR3 protein: CASSSPGPANTEAFF; CDR3 DNA: TGTGCCAGCAGTTCACCCGGACCGGCGAACACTGAAGCTTTCTTT
V gene: TRBV5-1; D gene: NA; J gene: TRBJ1-2; clone size: NA; CDR3 protein: CASSLGSGTGLNGYTF; CDR3 DNA: TGCGCCAGCAGCTTGGGGTCCGGGACGGGCCTTAACGGCTACACCTTC
V gene: TRBV5-4; D gene: TRBD1; J gene: TRBJ2-1; clone size: NA; CDR3 protein: CASSSQGAYNEQFF; CDR3 DNA: TGTGCCAGCAGCTCACAGGGGGCATACAATGAGCAGTTCTTC
V gene: TRBV29-1; D gene: TRBD1; J gene: TRBJ2-7; clone size: NA; CDR3 protein: CSVDGTGNYEQYF; CDR3 DNA: TGCAGCGTTGATGGGACAGGGAATTACGAGCAGTACTTC
V gene: TRBV13; D gene: TRBD1; J gene: TRBJ1-4; clone size: NA; CDR3 protein: CASSPFPGQVEKLFF; CDR3 DNA: TGTGCCAGCAGCCCCTTCCCGGGACAGGTCGAAAAACTGTTTTTT
V gene: TRBV6-5; D gene: NA; J gene: TRBJ2-3; clone size: NA; CDR3 protein: CASGTGTRTDTQYF; CDR3 DNA: TGTGCCAGCGGCACAGGGACGAGGACAGATACGCAGTATTTT
V gene: TRBV24-1; D gene: TRBD1; J gene: TRBJ2-3; clone size: NA; CDR3 protein: CATSDLGQDTDTQYF; CDR3 DNA: TGTGCCACCAGTGATTTGGGACAGGACACAGATACGCAGTATTTT
V gene: TRBV7-9; D gene: NA; J gene: TRBJ2-2; clone size: NA; CDR3 protein: CASSLGRLVPGELFF; CDR3 DNA: TGTGCCAGCAGCTTAGGACGGCTTGTCCCCGGGGAGCTGTTTTTT
V gene: TRBV9; D gene: NA; J gene: TRBJ1-1; clone size: NA; CDR3 protein: CASSVGDGEAFF; CDR3 DNA: TGTGCCAGCAGCGTAGGGGACGGTGAAGCTTTCTTT
V gene: TRBV2; D gene: TRBD1; J gene: TRBJ2-7; clone size: NA; CDR3 protein: CASRRDRSATPYEQYF; CDR3 DNA: TGTGCCAGCAGGAGGGACAGGTCTGCCACTCCCTACGAGCAGTACTTC
V gene: TRBV5-6; D gene: TRBD1; J gene: TRBJ1-2; clone size: NA; CDR3 protein: CASSKGQVNYGYTF; CDR3 DNA: TGTGCCAGCAGCAAAGGACAGGTGAACTATGGCTACACCTTC
V gene: TRBV6-1; D gene: NA; J gene: TRBJ2-1; clone size: NA; CDR3 protein: CAGTRQGRYNEQFF; CDR3 DNA: TGTGCCGGGACACGCCAGGGCCGTTACAATGAGCAGTTCTTC
V gene: TRBV6-2/TRBV6-3; D gene: TRBD1; J gene: TRBJ1-1; clone size: few; CDR3 protein: CASSFGTANTEAFF; CDR3 DNA: TGTGCCAGCAGTTTCGGGACAGCGAACACTGAAGCTTTCTTT
V gene: TRBV7-8; D gene: NA; J gene: TRBJ1-2; clone size: NA; CDR3 protein: CASSLQPDLYGYTF; CDR3 DNA: TGTGCCAGCAGCTTACAGCCGGACCTATATGGCTACACCTTC
V gene: TRBV5-1; D gene: NA; J gene: TRBJ1-1; clone size: NA; CDR3 protein: CASSLEGSYMNTEAFF; CDR3 DNA: TGCGCCAGCAGCTTGGAGGGCAGTTACATGAACACTGAAGCTTTCTTT
V gene: TRBV12-3/TRBV12-4; D gene: NA; J gene: TRBJ2-2; clone size: NA; CDR3 protein: CASSSEGTGELFF; CDR3 DNA: TGTGCCAGCAGCAGCGAAGGGACCGGGGAGCTGTTTTTT
V gene: TRBV6-5; D gene: NA; J gene: TRBJ1-2; clone size: once; CDR3 protein: CASSPSPRQQDGYTF; CDR3 DNA: TGTGCCAGCAGTCCTAGTCCCAGGCAGCAGGATGGCTACACCTTC
V gene: TRBV6-5; D gene: NA; J gene: TRBJ2-1; clone size: once; CDR3 protein: CASSSRLLHSYNEQFF; CDR3 DNA: TGTGCCAGCAGTTCCAGACTGTTACACTCCTACAATGAGCAGTTCTTC
V gene: TRBV5-1; D gene: NA; J gene: TRBJ2-1; clone size: NA; CDR3 protein: CASSLVASLRGYNEQFF; CDR3 DNA: TGCGCCAGCAGCTTGGTAGCTAGCCTTCGCGGCTACAATGAGCAGTTCTTC
V gene: TRBV3-1/TRBV3-2; D gene: TRBD2; J gene: TRBJ2-1; clone size: few; CDR3 protein: CASSQVFLAGSGNEQFF; CDR3 DNA: TGTGCCAGCAGCCAAGTATTCCTAGCGGGATCGGGAAATGAGCAGTTCTTC
V gene: TRBV5-4; D gene: NA; J gene: TRBJ2-3; clone size: NA; CDR3 protein: CASSPPSTDTQYF; CDR3 DNA: TGTGCCAGCAGCCCGCCTAGCACAGATACGCAGTATTTT
V gene: TRBV7-9; D gene: NA; J gene: TRBJ1-2; clone size: few; CDR3 protein: CASSYSLTGNYGYTF; CDR3 DNA: TGTGCCAGCAGCTACAGCCTGACAGGAAACTATGGCTACACCTTC
V gene: TRBV6-1; D gene: NA; J gene: TRBJ1-5; clone size: NA; CDR3 protein: CASSERTRQPQHF; CDR3 DNA: TGTGCCAGCAGTGAAAGGACCCGTCAGCCCCAGCATTTT
V gene: TRBV6-6; D gene: NA; J gene: TRBJ1-2; clone size: NA; CDR3 protein: CASSRRQDPSGYGYTF; CDR3 DNA: TGTGCCAGCAGCCGACGACAGGATCCCTCGGGCTATGGCTACACCTTC
V gene: TRBV18; D gene: TRBD1; J gene: TRBJ1-2; clone size: NA; CDR3 protein: CASSPYRDRGGYTF; CDR3 DNA: TGTGCCAGCTCACCCTACCGGGACAGGGGTGGCTACACCTTC
V gene: TRBV12-3/TRBV12-4; D gene: NA; J gene: TRBJ2-7; clone size: NA; CDR3 protein: CASSLQVSEEQYF; CDR3 DNA: TGTGCCAGCAGTTTACAGGTATCTGAAGAGCAGTACTTC
V gene: TRBV25-1; D gene: NA; J gene: TRBJ1-2; clone size: once; CDR3 protein: CASSGNRVGYTF; CDR3 DNA: TGTGCCAGCAGTGGAAACAGGGTAGGCTACACCTTC
V gene: TRBV5-1; D gene: TRBD2; J gene: TRBJ2-1; clone size: NA; CDR3 protein: CASSRGAGGALNEQFF; CDR3 DNA: TGCGCCAGCAGCAGGGGGGCGGGAGGGGCCCTCAATGAGCAGTTCTTC
V gene: TRBV7-2; D gene: TRBD2; J gene: TRBJ2-1; clone size: few; CDR3 protein: CASSEKRGAGGDEQFF; CDR3 DNA: TGTGCCAGCAGCGAAAAGAGGGGAGCGGGGGGCGATGAGCAGTTCTTC
V gene: TRBV2; D gene: NA; J gene: TRBJ1-1; clone size: NA; CDR3 protein: CASSASTVNTEAFF; CDR3 DNA: TGTGCCAGCAGTGCCTCGACAGTGAACACTGAAGCTTTCTTT
V gene: TRBV5-1; D gene: TRBD2; J gene: TRBJ2-3; clone size: NA; CDR3 protein: CASSPLAGTSTDTQYF; CDR3 DNA: TGCGCCAGCAGCCCCTTAGCGGGGACTAGCACAGATACGCAGTATTTT
V gene: TRBV20-1; D gene: NA; J gene: TRBJ2-5; clone size: once; CDR3 protein: CSAGLQETQYF; CDR3 DNA: TGCAGTGCCGGGTTACAAGAGACCCAGTACTTC
V gene: TRBV14; D gene: NA; J gene: TRBJ1-1; clone size: NA; CDR3 protein: CASQWTWNTEAFF; CDR3 DNA: TGTGCCAGCCAATGGACATGGAACACTGAAGCTTTCTTT
V gene: TRBV7-9; D gene: NA; J gene: TRBJ2-5; clone size: NA; CDR3 protein: CASSLYGEETQYF; CDR3 DNA: TGTGCCAGCAGCTTATATGGTGAGGAGACCCAGTACTTC
V gene: TRBV11-2; D gene: NA; J gene: TRBJ1-5; clone size: few; CDR3 protein: CASRSAAGRNQPQHF; CDR3 DNA: TGTGCCAGCAGGTCGGCCGCCGGACGGAATCAGCCCCAGCATTTT
V gene: TRBV9; D gene: TRBD1; J gene: TRBJ1-2; clone size: once; CDR3 protein: CASSVEGTGADGYTF; CDR3 DNA: TGTGCCAGCAGCGTAGAAGGGACAGGGGCAGATGGCTACACCTTC
V gene: TRBV25-1; D gene: TRBD2; J gene: TRBJ2-1; clone size: NA; CDR3 protein: CASSGTFRMGGVGYEQFF; CDR3 DNA: TGTGCCAGCAGCGGAACCTTTAGGATGGGGGGGGTGGGCTATGAGCAGTTCTTC
V gene: TRBV6-5; D gene: NA; J gene: TRBJ1-5; clone size: NA; CDR3 protein: CASSYRQGNQPQHF; CDR3 DNA: TGTGCCAGCAGTTACAGGCAGGGGAATCAGCCCCAGCATTTT
V gene: TRBV5-1; D gene: TRBD2; J gene: TRBJ2-1; clone size: NA; CDR3 protein: CASSRFSGDNEQFF; CDR3 DNA: TGCGCCAGCAGCCGCTTCAGCGGGGACAATGAGCAGTTCTTC
V gene: TRBV28; D gene: NA; J gene: TRBJ2-7; clone size: NA; CDR3 protein: CASNIRLSTRGEQYF; CDR3 DNA: TGTGCCAGCAATATTAGGCTGTCCACCCGTGGGGAGCAGTACTTC
V gene: TRBV3-1/TRBV3-2; D gene: TRBD2; J gene: TRBJ2-1; clone size: NA; CDR3 protein: CASSQQVMTSGGDEQFF; CDR3 DNA: TGTGCCAGCAGCCAACAGGTAATGACTAGCGGAGGGGATGAGCAGTTCTTC
V gene: TRBV7-9; D gene: TRBD1; J gene: TRBJ2-1; clone size: NA; CDR3 protein: CASSPRGTVYNEQFF; CDR3 DNA: TGTGCCAGCAGCCCAAGGGGGACAGTCTACAATGAGCAGTTCTTC
V gene: TRBV29-1; D gene: NA; J gene: TRBJ1-2; clone size: few; CDR3 protein: CSAPVRGNYGYTF; CDR3 DNA: TGCAGCGCCCCGGTTAGGGGCAACTATGGCTACACCTTC
V gene: TRBV20-1; D gene: TRBD1; J gene: TRBJ1-2; clone size: NA; CDR3 protein: CSASKGAQGYGYTF; CDR3 DNA: TGCAGTGCTAGTAAGGGGGCGCAGGGCTATGGCTACACCTTC
V gene: TRBV12-3/TRBV12-4; D gene: NA; J gene: TRBJ1-2; clone size: NA; CDR3 protein: CASSPGLNYGYTF; CDR3 DNA: TGTGCCAGCAGCCCCGGGCTTAACTATGGCTACACCTTC
V gene: TRBV7-9; D gene: TRBD1; J gene: TRBJ1-6; clone size: NA; CDR3 protein: CASSQGGAYNSPLHF; CDR3 DNA: TGTGCCAGCAGCCAAGGGGGCGCCTATAATTCACCCCTCCACTTT